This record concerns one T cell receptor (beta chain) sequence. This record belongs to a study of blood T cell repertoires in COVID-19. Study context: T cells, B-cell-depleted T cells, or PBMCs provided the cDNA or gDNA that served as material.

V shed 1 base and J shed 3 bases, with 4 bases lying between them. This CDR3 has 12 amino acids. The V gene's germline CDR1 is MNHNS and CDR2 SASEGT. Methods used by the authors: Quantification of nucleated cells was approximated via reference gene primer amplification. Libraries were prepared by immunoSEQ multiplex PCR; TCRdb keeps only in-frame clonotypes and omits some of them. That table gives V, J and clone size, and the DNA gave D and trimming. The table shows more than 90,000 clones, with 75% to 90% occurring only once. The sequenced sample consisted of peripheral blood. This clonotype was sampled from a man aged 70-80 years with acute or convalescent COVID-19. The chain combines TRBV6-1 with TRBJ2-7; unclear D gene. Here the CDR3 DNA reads TGTGCCAGCAGTGAAGGCGGCTACGAGCAGTACTTC. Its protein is CASSEGGYEQYF.